This record covers a single T cell receptor (beta chain). What it recognizes is unknown. Germline V gene sequence: CDR1 SGHTA, CDR2 FQGTGA. The CDR3 has 15 amino acids. After removal of 5 bases from V and 6 bases from J, the junction contained 7 bases not matched to a gene. Profiled with immunoSEQ multiplex PCR; TCRdb holds only in-frame clones, not every one. The sample holds 150,000 to 200,000 clones; nearly 90% are singletons and the top ten take roughly 4.2%. These data belong to a study of cytomegalovirus exposure and HLA in healthy donors. Study-level points and caveats: The study labeled approximately 150 TCR beta chains cytomegalovirus-associated. It was confirmed in vitro that three of the CMV-associated chains were specific for CMV antigens.

Separation from the roughly 670-subject first cohort characterized the roughly 120-subject validation cohort, to which the donors belonged. The genes are TRBV7-3 and TRBJ2-5; 12 nucleotides match TRBD2. The sequence was obtained from a man younger than 30 in good health and CMV-seropositive. Sequencing was performed on PBMCs. The CDR3 spells CASSLGLAGIQTQYF. The CDR3 nucleotides read TGTGCCAGCAGCCTTGGACTAGCGGGAATCCAGACCCAGTACTTC.